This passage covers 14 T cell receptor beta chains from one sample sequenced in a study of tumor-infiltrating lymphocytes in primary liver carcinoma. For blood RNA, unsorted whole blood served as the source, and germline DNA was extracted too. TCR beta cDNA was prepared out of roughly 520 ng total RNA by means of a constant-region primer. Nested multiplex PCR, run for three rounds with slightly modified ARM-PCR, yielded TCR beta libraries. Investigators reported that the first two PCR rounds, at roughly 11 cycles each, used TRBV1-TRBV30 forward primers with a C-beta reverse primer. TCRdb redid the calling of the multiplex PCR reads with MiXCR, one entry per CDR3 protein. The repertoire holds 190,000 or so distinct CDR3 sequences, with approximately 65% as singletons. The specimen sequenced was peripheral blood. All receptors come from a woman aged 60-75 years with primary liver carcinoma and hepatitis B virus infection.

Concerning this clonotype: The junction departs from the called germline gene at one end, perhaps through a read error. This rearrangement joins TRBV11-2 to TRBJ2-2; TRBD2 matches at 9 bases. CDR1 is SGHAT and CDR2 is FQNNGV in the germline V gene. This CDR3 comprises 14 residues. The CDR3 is CASSMSSGGGELFF. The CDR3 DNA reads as TGTGCCAGCAGCATGAGTAGCGGGGGCGGGGAACTGTTTTTT.

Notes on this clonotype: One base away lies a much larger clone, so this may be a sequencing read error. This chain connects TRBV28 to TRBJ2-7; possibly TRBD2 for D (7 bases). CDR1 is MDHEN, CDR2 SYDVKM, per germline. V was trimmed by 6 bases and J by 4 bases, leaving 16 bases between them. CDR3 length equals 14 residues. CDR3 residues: CASSPLGGGYEQYF. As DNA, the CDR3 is TGTGCCAGCAGCCCATTAGGGGGAGGGTACGAGCAGTACTTC.

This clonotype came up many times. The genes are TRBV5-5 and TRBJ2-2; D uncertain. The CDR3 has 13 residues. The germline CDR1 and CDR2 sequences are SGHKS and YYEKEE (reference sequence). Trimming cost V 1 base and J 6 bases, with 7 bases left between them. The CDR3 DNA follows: TGTGCCAGCAGCTTGTTACGTGCCGGGGAGCTGTTTTTT. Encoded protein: CASSLLRAGELFF.

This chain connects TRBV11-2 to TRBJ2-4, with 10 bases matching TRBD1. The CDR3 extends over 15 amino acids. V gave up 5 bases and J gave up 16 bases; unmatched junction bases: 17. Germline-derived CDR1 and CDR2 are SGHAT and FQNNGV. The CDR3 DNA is TGTGCCAGCAGCCCCGGGACAGGGGTGGCATACGAGCACTACTTC. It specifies CASSPGTGVAYEHYF.

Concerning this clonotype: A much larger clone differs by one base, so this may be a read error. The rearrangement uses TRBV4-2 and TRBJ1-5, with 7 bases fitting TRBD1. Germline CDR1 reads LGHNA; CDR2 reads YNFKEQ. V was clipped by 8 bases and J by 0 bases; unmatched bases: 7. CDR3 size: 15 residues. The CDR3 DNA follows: TGTGCCAGCCGGAGGGGGCATTATAGCAATCAGCCCCAGCATTTT. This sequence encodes CASRRGHYSNQPQHF.

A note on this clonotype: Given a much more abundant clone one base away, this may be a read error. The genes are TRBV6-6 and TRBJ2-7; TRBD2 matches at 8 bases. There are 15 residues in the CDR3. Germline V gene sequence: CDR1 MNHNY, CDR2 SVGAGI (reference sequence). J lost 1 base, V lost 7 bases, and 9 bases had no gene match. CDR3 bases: TGTGCCAGCACGGGACTAGTGGGAGGTTCCTACGAGCAGTACTTC. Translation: CASTGLVGGSYEQYF.

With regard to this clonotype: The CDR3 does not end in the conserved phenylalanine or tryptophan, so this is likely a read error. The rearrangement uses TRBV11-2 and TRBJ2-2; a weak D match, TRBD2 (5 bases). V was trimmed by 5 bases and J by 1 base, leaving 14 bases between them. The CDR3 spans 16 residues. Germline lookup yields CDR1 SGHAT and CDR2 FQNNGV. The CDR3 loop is CASSDGGNMNTGELFL. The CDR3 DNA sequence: TGTGCCAGCAGCGACGGAGGCAACATGAACACCGGGGAGCTGTTTCTT.

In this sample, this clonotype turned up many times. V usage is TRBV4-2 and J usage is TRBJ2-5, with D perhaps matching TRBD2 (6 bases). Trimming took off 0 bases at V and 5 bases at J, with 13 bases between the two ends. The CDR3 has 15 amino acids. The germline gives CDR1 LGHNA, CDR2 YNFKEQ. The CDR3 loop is CASSQDGGARETQYF. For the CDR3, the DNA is TGTGCCAGCAGCCAAGACGGAGGGGCGCGTGAGACCCAGTACTTC.

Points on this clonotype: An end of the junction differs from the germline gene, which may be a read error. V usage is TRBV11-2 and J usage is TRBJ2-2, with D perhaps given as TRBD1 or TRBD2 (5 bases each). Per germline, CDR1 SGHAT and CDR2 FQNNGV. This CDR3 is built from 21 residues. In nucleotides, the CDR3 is TGTGCCAGCAGCTTAGTTGGGGCTAGTGGGAGTTACGTAGGGTGCACCGGGGAGCTGCTTTTT. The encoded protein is CASSLVGASGSYVGCTGELLF.

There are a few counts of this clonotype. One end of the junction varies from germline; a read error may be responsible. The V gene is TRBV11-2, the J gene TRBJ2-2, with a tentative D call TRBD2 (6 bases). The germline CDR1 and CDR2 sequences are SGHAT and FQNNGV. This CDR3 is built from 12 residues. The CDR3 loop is CASRFTARELFF. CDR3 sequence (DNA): TGTGCCAGCAGGTTCACCGCCCGGGAGTTGTTTTTT.

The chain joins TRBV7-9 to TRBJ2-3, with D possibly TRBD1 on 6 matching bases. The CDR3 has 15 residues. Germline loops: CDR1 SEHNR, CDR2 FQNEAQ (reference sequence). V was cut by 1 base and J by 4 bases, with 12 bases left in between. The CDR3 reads CASSLGQGIADTQYF. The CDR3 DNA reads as TGTGCCAGCAGCTTAGGTCAGGGGATTGCAGATACGCAGTATTTT.

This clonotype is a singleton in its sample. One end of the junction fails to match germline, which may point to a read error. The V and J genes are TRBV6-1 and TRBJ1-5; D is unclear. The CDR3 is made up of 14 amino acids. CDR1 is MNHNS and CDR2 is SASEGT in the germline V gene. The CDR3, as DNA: TGTGCCAGCATGAAAGACGCGGCTAATCAGTCCCAGCATTTT. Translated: CASMKDAANQSQHF.

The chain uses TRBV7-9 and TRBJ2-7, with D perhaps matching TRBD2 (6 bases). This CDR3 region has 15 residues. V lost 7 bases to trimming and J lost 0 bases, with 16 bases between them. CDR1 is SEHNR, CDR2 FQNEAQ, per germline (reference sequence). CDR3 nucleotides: TGTGCCAGCAACCCACTAGCTGGGCACTCCTACGAGCAGTACTTC. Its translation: CASNPLAGHSYEQYF.

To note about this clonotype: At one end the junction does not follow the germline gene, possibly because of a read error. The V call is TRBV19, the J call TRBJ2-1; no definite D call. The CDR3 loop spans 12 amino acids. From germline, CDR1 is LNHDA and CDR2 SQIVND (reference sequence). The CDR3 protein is CASSWGYNEQFF. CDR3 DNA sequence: TGTGCGAGTAGTTGGGGTTACAATGAGCAGTTCTTC. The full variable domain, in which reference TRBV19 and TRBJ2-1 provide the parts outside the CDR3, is DGGITQSPKYLFRKEGQNVTLSCEQNLNHDAMYWYRQDPGQGLRLIYYSQIVNDFQKGDIAEGYSVSREKKESFPLTVTSAQKNPTAFYLCASSWGYNEQFFGPGTRLTVL.